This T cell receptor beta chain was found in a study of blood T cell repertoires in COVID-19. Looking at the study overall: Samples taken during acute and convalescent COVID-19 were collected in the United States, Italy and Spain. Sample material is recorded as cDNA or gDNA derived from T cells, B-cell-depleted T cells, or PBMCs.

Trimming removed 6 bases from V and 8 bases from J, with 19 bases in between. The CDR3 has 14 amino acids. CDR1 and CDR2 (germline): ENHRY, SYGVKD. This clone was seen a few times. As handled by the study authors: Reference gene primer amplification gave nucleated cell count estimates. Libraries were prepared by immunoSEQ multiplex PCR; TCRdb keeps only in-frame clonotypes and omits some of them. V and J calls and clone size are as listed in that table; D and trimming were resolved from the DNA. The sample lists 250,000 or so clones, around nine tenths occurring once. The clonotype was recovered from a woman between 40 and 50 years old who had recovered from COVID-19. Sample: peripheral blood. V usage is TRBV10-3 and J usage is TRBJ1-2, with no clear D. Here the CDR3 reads CAIRANRASGGYTF. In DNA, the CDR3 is TGTGCCATCAGAGCGAACCGGGCCTCGGGGGGCTACACCTTC.